The 2 T cell receptor beta chains below were found in one sample sequenced in a study of human T cells and chemical hapten exposure. Time point defined: pre-sensitization, week 0. Indicated treatment: therapeutic diphenylcyclopropenone sensitization with weekly scalp DPC. TCRdb reprocessed the RACE reads via MiXCR and lists one record per CDR3 protein. The sample lists some 400,000 distinct CDR3 sequences, approximately 5.1% occurring once. Sequenced material: whole blood, taken in connection with sensitization to the hapten diphenylcyclopropenone (DPC). Every receptor here comes from a woman aged 45-65 years with alopecia areata. Some clones in this sample may be carry-over from other donors' samples.

This clonotype has a count of ten or more. The rearrangement joins TRBV20-1 to TRBJ1-5, with a possible D match to TRBD1 (6 bases). V gave up 6 bases and J gave up 5 bases, with 20 bases separating them. This CDR3 has 15 amino acids. Germline V lookup: CDR1 DFQATT, CDR2 SNEGSKA (reference sequence). CDR3 in DNA: TGCAGTGCCAGGGTGAGCGGGGGCGCGGATCAGCCCCAGCATTTT. Its protein product is CSARVSGGADQPQHF.

This clonotype was recorded many times. V gene TRBV9 combines with J gene TRBJ1-2; 9 bases align to TRBD1. Germline assignment: CDR1 SGDLS and CDR2 YYNGEE. This CDR3 is 15 amino acids long. The V and J ends lost 0 bases and 4 bases, in that order; junction bases with no gene match: 4. The CDR3 region has the DNA TGTGCCAGCAGCGTAGGTTTGGGACAGGGCTATGGCTACACCTTC. Translating it yields CASSVGLGQGYGYTF.